This entry features one TCR beta chain sequence. Other DNA variants within this sample encode the same CDR3. CDR1 and CDR2 from the germline V gene are SGDLS and YYNGEE. CDR3 length: 15 residues. J was trimmed by 7 bases and V by 0 bases; bases with no gene match: 4. This specimen belongs to a study of shared clonotypes between healthy human individuals. Libraries were prepared by immunoSEQ multiplex PCR; TCRdb keeps only in-frame clonotypes and omits some of them. The repertoire holds 2.3 million or so clones, with more than 85% as singletons. The rearrangement links TRBV9 to TRBJ2-1; TRBD2 matches 10 bases. The sample consisted of naive CD4+ T cells from PBMCs. Subset here: CD45RA+ positively selected. The receptor was derived from a man aged 18 to 29 in good health. Some clones in this sample may be carry-over from other donors' samples. CDR3 nucleotide sequence: TGTGCCAGCAGCGTAGGGGCTAGCGGGAGTAATGAGCAGTTCTTC. This codes for CASSVGASGSNEQFF.